Below, one TCR beta chain is given with its context. This sample is part of a study of shared clonotypes between healthy human individuals. The authors combined CD45RO+ cells with CCR7-negative CD45RA+ TemRA cells as CD8 memory. Measured with immunoSEQ multiplex PCR; TCRdb has only the in-frame clones, and not every one. The repertoire consists of under 350,000 clones, with around 86% occurring once and the leading ten covering around 16%. Looked up from germline, CDR1 is ENHRY and CDR2 is SYGVKD. V was shortened by 4 bases and J by 3 bases, with 25 bases between the two germline ends. This CDR3 spans 18 amino acids.

The sample was memory CD8+ T cells sorted from blood. Described subset: CD45RO+ cells pooled with CCR7-negative TemRA cells. The chain links TRBV10-3 to TRBJ2-7; a weak D match, TRBD1 (6 bases). This clonotype originated in a man between 18 and 35 years old in good health. CDR3 region: CAISGGSTGRVWGYEQYF. CDR3 coding DNA: TGTGCCATCAGTGGGGGCAGTACAGGGAGAGTATGGGGCTACGAGCAGTACTTC.